Sequencing of this T cell receptor (beta chain) was carried out in a study of CD8+CD57+ T cells in acquired aplastic anemia. Genomic DNA was employed as the template in profiling TCR beta VDJ and CDR3. MiXCR, applied by TCRdb to the reads, yields one record per CDR3 protein. This repertoire shows hundreds of thousands of distinct CDR3 sequences, 65% to 80% found once; its top ten account for under 4.5%. CDR3 length: 15 residues. The V and J ends lost 1 base and 6 bases respectively, with 16 bases between them. Germline V gene data show CDR1 as LGHNT and CDR2 as FRNRAP. The chain links TRBV12-5 to TRBJ2-7; TRBD2 might be the D (5 bases). The TCR sequence derives from a human donor in good health, serving as a control. The source material was sorted CD4+, CD8+, or CD8+CD57+ T cells (not recorded which) from PBMCs. DNA for the CDR3: TGTGCTAGTGGTTTGGGCCTACGGGGATTTGGCGAGCAGTACTTC. Protein product: CASGLGLRGFGEQYF.